The rows below give T cell receptor beta chains drawn from one sample of a study of blood T cells in healthy people across ages. TCRdb called the 5' RACE reads again in MiXCR, with one record for every CDR3 protein. Among hundreds of thousands of distinct CDR3 sequences listed, approximately 67% were seen once. Sequenced sample: blood. These receptors were taken from a man aged 25-45 years in good health. The CDR3 runs from the conserved cysteine through the conserved F or W. D genes are given only for firm matches. Clone size is not always given. Where it is, it says once, few, many or a class for expanded clones.

>TRBJ2-3|few|TRBV4-2|TRBD2
TGTGCCAGCGACCCCGGTCAGCGGGGGGGCGGGACAGATACGCAGTATTTT
CASDPGQRGGGTDTQYF
>TRBJ2-6|once|TRBV20-1|NA
TGCAGTCCGCTGGACTCTGGGGCCAACGTCCTGACTTTC
CSPLDSGANVLTF
>TRBJ2-7|NA|TRBV29-1|NA
TGCAGCGTGATTACAGGGATCTCCTACGAGCAGTACTTC
CSVITGISYEQYF
>TRBJ2-1|NA|TRBV7-2|TRBD2
TGTGCCAGCAGCTTGATGGGACTAGCAGCTCGCAATGAGCAGTTCTTC
CASSLMGLAARNEQFF
>TRBJ2-5|few|TRBV11-2|NA
TGTGCCAGCAGCTTAGGGGGGGGCGGCGTAGCAGAGACCCAGTACTTC
CASSLGGGGVAETQYF
>TRBJ2-2|NA|TRBV20-1|TRBD2
TGCAGTGCTACCGCGGGGGCCGGGGAGCTGTTTTTT
CSATAGAGELFF
>TRBJ1-2|NA|TRBV19|NA
TGTGCCAGTAGTATAGTTGCCGGTAACTATGGCTACACCTTC
CASSIVAGNYGYTF
>TRBJ2-7|few|TRBV12-3/TRBV12-4|NA
TGTGCCAGCAGCTTGGGGACCCACTACGAGCAGTACTTC
CASSLGTHYEQYF
>TRBJ2-6|few|TRBV5-1|NA
TGCGCCAGCAGCTTGATGGCTGGGGCCAACGTCCTGACTTTC
CASSLMAGANVLTF
>TRBJ1-3|NA|TRBV3-1|NA
TGTGCCAGCAGCCAAGGGATAGCAGCCTCTGGAAACACCATATATTTT
CASSQGIAASGNTIYF
>TRBJ2-5|NA|TRBV5-1|NA
TGCGCCAGCGCGGGCCAGCCCAGCGAAGAGCAGTACTTC
CASAGQPSEEQYF
>TRBJ2-7|once|TRBV5-6|NA
TGTGCCAGCAGCCCTTCGGACAGATCCTACGAGCAGTACTTC
CASSPSDRSYEQYF
>TRBJ2-3|few|TRBV5-1|NA
TGCGCCAGCAGCTTGGCCCGGGACAAGAAAAGCACAGATACGCAGTATTTT
CASSLARDKKSTDTQYF
>TRBJ2-1|NA|TRBV20-1|NA
TGCAGTGCTGAAACAGGGCCTGGAGGCTACAATGAGCAGTTCTTC
CSAETGPGGYNEQFF
>TRBJ2-1|NA|TRBV4-1|TRBD2
TGCGCCAGCAGCCATCGACTAGCGGGCAATGAGCAGTTCTTC
CASSHRLAGNEQFF
>TRBJ2-7|NA|TRBV29-1|TRBD2
TGCAGCGTGACTAGCGGGTACGAGCAGTACTTC
CSVTSGYEQYF
>TRBJ1-2|NA|TRBV7-2|NA
TGTGCGAGCAGCTTAGCGGACATCTGGAGGGGCTACACCTTC
CASSLADIWRGYTF